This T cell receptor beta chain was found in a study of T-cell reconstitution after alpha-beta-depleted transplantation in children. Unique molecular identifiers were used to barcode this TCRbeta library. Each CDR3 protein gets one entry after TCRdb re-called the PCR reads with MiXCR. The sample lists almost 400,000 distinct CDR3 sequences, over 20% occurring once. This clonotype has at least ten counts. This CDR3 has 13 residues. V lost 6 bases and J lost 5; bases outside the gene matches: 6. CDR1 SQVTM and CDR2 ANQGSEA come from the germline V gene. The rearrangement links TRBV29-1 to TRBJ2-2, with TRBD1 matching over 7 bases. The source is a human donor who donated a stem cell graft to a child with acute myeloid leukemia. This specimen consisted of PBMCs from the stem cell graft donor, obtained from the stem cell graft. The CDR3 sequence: CSVSRQGTGELFF. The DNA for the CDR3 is TGCAGCGTGTCGCGACAGGGTACCGGGGAGCTGTTTTTT.